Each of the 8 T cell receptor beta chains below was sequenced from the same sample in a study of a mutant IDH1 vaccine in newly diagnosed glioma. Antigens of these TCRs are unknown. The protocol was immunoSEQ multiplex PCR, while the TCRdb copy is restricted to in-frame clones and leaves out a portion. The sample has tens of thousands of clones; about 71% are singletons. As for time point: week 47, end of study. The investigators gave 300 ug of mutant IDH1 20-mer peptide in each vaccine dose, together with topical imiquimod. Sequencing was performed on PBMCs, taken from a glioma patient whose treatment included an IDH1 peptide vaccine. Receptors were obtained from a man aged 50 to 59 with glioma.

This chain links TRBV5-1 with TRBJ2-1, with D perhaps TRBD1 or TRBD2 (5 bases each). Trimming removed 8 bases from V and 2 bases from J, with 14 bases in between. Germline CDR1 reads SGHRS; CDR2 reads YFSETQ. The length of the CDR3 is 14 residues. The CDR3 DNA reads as TGCGCCAGTCGCCGGGACGGACCCTACAATGAGCAGTTCTTC. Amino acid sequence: CASRRDGPYNEQFF.

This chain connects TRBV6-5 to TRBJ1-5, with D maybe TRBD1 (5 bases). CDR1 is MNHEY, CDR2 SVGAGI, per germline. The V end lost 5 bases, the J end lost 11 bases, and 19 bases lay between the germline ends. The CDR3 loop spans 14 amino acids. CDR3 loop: CASSVSPGAKAQHF. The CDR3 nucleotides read TGTGCCAGCAGTGTCAGCCCTGGGGCGAAGGCCCAGCATTTT.

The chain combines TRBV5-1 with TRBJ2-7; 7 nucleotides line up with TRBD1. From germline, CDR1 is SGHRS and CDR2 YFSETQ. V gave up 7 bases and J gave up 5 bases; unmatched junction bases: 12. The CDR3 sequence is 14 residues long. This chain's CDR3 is CASGILGGADEQYF. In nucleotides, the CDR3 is TGCGCCAGCGGGATTCTAGGGGGCGCGGACGAGCAGTACTTC.

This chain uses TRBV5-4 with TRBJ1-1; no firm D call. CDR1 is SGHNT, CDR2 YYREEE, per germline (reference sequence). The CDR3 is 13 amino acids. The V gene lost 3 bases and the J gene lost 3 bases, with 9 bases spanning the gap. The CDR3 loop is CASSSQEYTEAFF. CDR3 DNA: TGTGCCAGCAGCTCGCAAGAGTACACTGAAGCTTTCTTT.

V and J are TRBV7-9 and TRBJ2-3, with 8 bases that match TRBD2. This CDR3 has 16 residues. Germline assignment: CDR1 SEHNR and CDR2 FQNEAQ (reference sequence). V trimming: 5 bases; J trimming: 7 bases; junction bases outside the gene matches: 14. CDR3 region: CASSPVGLAGSNTQYF. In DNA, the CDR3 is TGTGCCAGCAGCCCTGTCGGGCTAGCGGGCTCAAATACGCAGTATTTT. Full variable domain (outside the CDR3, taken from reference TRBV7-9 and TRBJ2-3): DTGVSQNPRHKITKRGQNVTFRCDPISEHNRLYWYRQTLGQGPEFLTYFQNEAQLEKSRLLSDRFSAERPKGSFSTLEIQRTEQGDSAMYLCASSPVGLAGSNTQYFGPGTRLTVL.

The CDR3 region is CSVGFPDSVFGYTF. CDR3 DNA sequence: TGCAGCGTTGGTTTTCCGGACTCTGTTTTTGGCTACACCTTC. This rearrangement joins TRBV29-1 to TRBJ1-2; no definite D call. Germline V gene sequence: CDR1 SQVTM, CDR2 ANQGSEA. This CDR3 spans 14 amino acids. V was trimmed by 4 bases and J by 7 bases, leaving 19 bases between them. Based on the CDR3 plus reference TRBV29-1 and TRBJ1-2, the full variable domain is SAVISQKPSRDICQRGTSLTIQCQVDSQVTMMFWYRQQPGQSLTLIATANQGSEATYESGFVIDKFPISRPNLTFSTLTVSNMSPEDSSIYLCSVGFPDSVFGYTFGSGTRLTVV.

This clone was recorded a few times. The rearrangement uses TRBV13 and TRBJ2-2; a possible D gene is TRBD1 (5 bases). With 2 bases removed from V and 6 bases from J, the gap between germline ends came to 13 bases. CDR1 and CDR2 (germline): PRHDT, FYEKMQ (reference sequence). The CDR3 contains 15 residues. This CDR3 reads CASSLRQPGPGELFF. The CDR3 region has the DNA TGTGCCAGCAGCTTAAGACAGCCCGGGCCCGGGGAGCTGTTTTTT.

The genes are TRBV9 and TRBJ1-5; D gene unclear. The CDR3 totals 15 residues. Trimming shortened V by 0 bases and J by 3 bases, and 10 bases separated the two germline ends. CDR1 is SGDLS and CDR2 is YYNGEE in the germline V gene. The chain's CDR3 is CASSVEGRLNQPQHF. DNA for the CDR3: TGTGCCAGCAGCGTAGAAGGCAGGCTCAATCAGCCCCAGCATTTT. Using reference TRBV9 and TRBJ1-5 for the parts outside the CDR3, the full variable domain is DSGVTQTPKHLITATGQRVTLRCSPRSGDLSVYWYQQSLDQGLQFLIQYYNGEERAKGNILERFSAQQFPDLHSELNLSSLELGDSALYFCASSVEGRLNQPQHFGDGTRLSIL.